The clone carrying this TCR beta chain was counted once. Only CD45RO-negative cells positively selected for CCR7 counted as naive CD8 cells, so terminally differentiated effector memory CD45RA+ cells were excluded. This entry comes from a study of shared clonotypes between healthy human individuals. V was pared by 4 bases and J by 3 bases, with 3 bases of the junction left unmatched. CDR3 length: 13 residues. Germline CDR1 and CDR2: SGDLS and YYNGEE. Clones were sequenced by immunoSEQ multiplex PCR, and TCRdb holds only the in-frame ones, with some missing. The repertoire includes approximately 600,000 clones, approximately 95% of them detected once, and about 0.11% sits in the top ten.

This rearrangement joins TRBV9 to TRBJ2-5; 7 nucleotides align to TRBD2. This TCR was recovered from a woman in her twenties or thirties in good health. The sequencing input was naive CD8+ T cells sorted from blood. In nucleotides, the CDR3 is TGTGCCAGCAGCCCCCGGGGGGAAGAGACCCAGTACTTC. Residues: CASSPRGEETQYF.